A selection of T cell receptor beta chains follows, all from one sample in a study of low-dose radiotherapy and immunotherapy resistance in tumors. One entry per CDR3 protein, called by TCRdb with MiXCR from the reads. The sample includes roughly 54,000 distinct CDR3 sequences, roughly 24% of them seen just once. The source was PBMCs, collected before treatment. The source of these receptors is a male donor with prostate cancer. Both conserved end residues are part of each CDR3. The D gene is left open where the match is weak. The listing skips clone size in some rows; elsewhere it reads once, few, many or a size class.

many,TRBD2,TRBV29-1,TRBJ2-2,CSVAASGGAHTGELFF,TGCAGCGTTGCTGCTAGCGGGGGGGCCCACACCGGGGAGCTGTTTTTT
many,NA,TRBV27,TRBJ2-7,CASSLRNSISYEQYF,TGTGCCAGCAGTTTACGGAATAGTATATCCTACGAGCAGTACTTC
many,NA,TRBV19,TRBJ2-1,CASSIAQGSNEQFF,TGTGCCAGTAGTATAGCCCAGGGGAGCAATGAGCAGTTCTTC
many,TRBD1,TRBV20-1,TRBJ1-2,CSARTGGAYGYTF,TGCAGTGCTAGGACAGGGGGCGCCTATGGCTACACCTTC
many,NA,TRBV3-1,TRBJ1-1,CASSFLRATEAFF,TGTGCCAGCAGCTTTCTGAGGGCCACTGAAGCTTTCTTT
few,TRBD1,TRBV18,TRBJ1-1,CASSREPGQLNTEAFF,TGTGCCAGCTCACGAGAACCGGGACAGTTGAACACTGAAGCTTTCTTT
NA,NA,TRBV3-1,TRBJ1-1,CASSQERGWGTEAFF,TGTGCCAGCAGCCAAGAACGGGGGTGGGGCACTGAAGCTTTCTTT
NA,TRBD2,TRBV7-8,TRBJ2-2,CASSLALAGGVTGELFF,TGTGCCAGCAGCTTAGCGCTAGCGGGAGGGGTCACCGGGGAGCTGTTTTTT
many,NA,TRBV11-2,TRBJ2-5,CASRKTWYQETQYF,TGTGCCAGCAGGAAAACGTGGTACCAAGAGACCCAGTACTTC
many,NA,TRBV18,TRBJ1-5,CASSPGQYQPQHF,TGTGCCAGCTCACCAGGACAGTATCAGCCCCAGCATTTT
many,TRBD1,TRBV5-1,TRBJ1-2,CASSPTGGDNYGYTF,TGCGCCAGCAGTCCAACAGGGGGCGATAACTATGGCTACACCTTC
many,TRBD1,TRBV12-3/TRBV12-4,TRBJ2-7,CASSLGGQGARGEQYF,TGTGCCAGCAGTTTAGGCGGACAGGGGGCGAGGGGAGAGCAGTACTTC
NA,NA,TRBV11-2,TRBJ1-5,CASSLGGWTGAESNQPQHF,TGTGCCAGCAGCTTAGGAGGGTGGACGGGCGCTGAGAGCAATCAGCCCCAGCATTTT
NA,NA,TRBV11-2,TRBJ2-7,CASSAPAGQTRYEQYF,TGTGCCAGCAGCGCGCCCGCGGGGCAGACCAGGTACGAGCAGTACTTC
many,NA,TRBV29-1,TRBJ2-7,CSVVDSTYEQYF,TGCAGCGTTGTGGACAGTACCTACGAGCAGTACTTC
many,TRBD2,TRBV9,TRBJ2-1,CASSVGGGGLNNEQFF,TGTGCCAGCAGCGTAGGGGGCGGGGGGTTGAACAATGAGCAGTTCTTC